This passage covers 16 T cell receptor beta chains from one sample sequenced in a study of PD-L1 blockade in urothelial cancer. Libraries were prepared by immunoSEQ multiplex PCR; TCRdb keeps only in-frame clonotypes and omits some of them. The sample records approximately 71,000 clones, about 88% being singletons. Sequences were derived from PBMCs, sampled around atezolizumab (anti-PD-L1) treatment. The receptors originated from a man aged 60 to 69 with urothelial cancer.

This chain connects TRBV7-2 to TRBJ2-4; tentative D call: TRBD1 (5 bases). The germline gives CDR1 SGHTA, CDR2 FQGNSA. The CDR3 sequence is 13 residues long. The V gene lost 3 bases and the J gene lost 7 bases, with 10 bases spanning the gap. CDR3 amino acids: CASSLVAGNIQYF. The CDR3 DNA sequence: TGTGCCAGCAGCTTGGTGGCAGGGAACATTCAGTACTTC.

The chain has TRBV6-1 and TRBJ2-7, with D perhaps TRBD1 (5 bases). The CDR3 loop spans 14 amino acids. Per the germline V gene, CDR1 is MNHNS and CDR2 is SASEGT. Between the trimmed V and J ends, which lost 7 bases and 2 bases, there was a span of 15 bases. The CDR3 protein is CASTPGHTTYEQYF. The DNA of the CDR3 is TGTGCCAGCACTCCCGGACATACCACCTACGAGCAGTACTTC.

V usage is TRBV15 and J usage is TRBJ1-2, with no clear D. This CDR3 is built from 14 residues. The ends were cut back, 0 bases at V and 3 bases at J, with 8 bases in the middle. The germline V gene has CDR1 LNHNV and CDR2 YYDKDF (reference sequence). The CDR3 loop reads CATSRDYADYGYTF. CDR3 sequence (DNA): TGTGCCACCAGCAGAGATTACGCAGACTATGGCTACACCTTC.

CDR3 DNA: TGTGCCAGCAGTTTGAGGGAGGCGAGGACAGATACGCAGTATTTT. Translation: CASSLREARTDTQYF. This chain joins TRBV6-6 and TRBJ2-3; D is possibly TRBD2 (6 bases). CDR1 MNHNY and CDR2 SVGAGI come from the germline V gene (reference sequence). V was pared by 4 bases and J by 3 bases, with 14 bases between. The CDR3 is 15 residues long.

The chain couples TRBV5-1 to TRBJ2-1; 7 nucleotides agree with TRBD2. The CDR3 is made up of 16 amino acids. The J segment lost 0 bases and the V segment lost 4 bases, leaving 7 bases of the junction unmatched. Per the germline V gene, CDR1 is SGHRS and CDR2 is YFSETQ. CDR3 in DNA: TGCGCCAGCAGCGTGGGACTACCAAGCTCCTACAATGAGCAGTTCTTC. Its translation is CASSVGLPSSYNEQFF.

V gene TRBV5-6 combines with J gene TRBJ2-7; D may be TRBD2 (6 bases). V was shortened by 0 bases and J by 0 bases, with 13 bases between the two germline ends. This CDR3 contains 16 residues. CDR1 and CDR2 (germline): SGHDT, YYEEEE. The CDR3 region has the DNA TGTGCCAGCAGCTTGGCCAAGCCGGGGGTCTCCTACGAGCAGTACTTC. This codes for CASSLAKPGVSYEQYF.

The V gene is TRBV7-2, the J gene TRBJ2-7; 11 bases fit TRBD2. The CDR3 covers 15 residues. With V trimmed by 5 bases and J by 6 bases, 9 bases remained unmatched. Germline V gene data show CDR1 as SGHTA and CDR2 as FQGNSA. The DNA of the CDR3 is TGTGCCAGCAGCCACACAGGGCTAGCGGGGGGCGAGCAGTACTTC. This codes for CASSHTGLAGGEQYF.

The chain employs TRBV4-1 and TRBJ2-1; D may be TRBD2 (7 bases). In germline, CDR1 is MGHRA, CDR2 YSYEKL. Trimming shortened V by 1 base and J by 7 bases, and 20 bases separated the two germline ends. The CDR3 runs to 17 residues. As DNA, the CDR3 is TGCGCCAGCAGCCAAGGAGGGGGGGCCAATCAGGGGAATGAGCAGTTCTTC. This gives the protein CASSQGGGANQGNEQFF.

The chain joins TRBV28 to TRBJ2-7, with TRBD2 identical over 15 bases. Trimming cost V 4 bases and J 3 bases; bases outside gene matches: 10. Germline V CDR1 and CDR2: MDHEN, SYDVKM. This CDR3 has 18 residues. DNA of the CDR3: TGTGCCAGCAGTTCCTCGGGACTAGCGGGAGGTTCCAGCTACGAGCAGTACTTC. Translated: CASSSSGLAGGSSYEQYF.

This clone turned up a few times. DNA for the CDR3: TGCGCCAGCAGCCCCGGGACAGGGGGTGGCTACACCTTC. This codes for CASSPGTGGGYTF. The gene calls are TRBV5-1 and TRBJ1-2, with 11 bases lining up with TRBD1. Germline trimming cut 4 bases from V and 7 bases from J; bases unmatched to any gene: 3. CDR1 is SGHRS and CDR2 is YFSETQ in the germline V gene. CDR3 length: 13 amino acids.

Here the CDR3 DNA reads TGTGCCAGCGGGTGGACAGTAGCCAAAAACATTCAGTACTTC. Amino acid sequence: CASGWTVAKNIQYF. The chain links TRBV2 to TRBJ2-4, with D perhaps matching TRBD1 (6 bases). V was cut by 8 bases and J by 0 bases, with 11 bases left in between. The length of the CDR3 is 14 residues. Germline V gene lookup returns CDR1 SNHLY and CDR2 FYNNEI. The whole variable domain, filled in from reference TRBV2 and TRBJ2-4, reads EPEVTQTPSHQVTQMGQEVILRCVPISNHLYFYWYRQILGQKVEFLVSFYNNEISEKSEIFDDQFSVERPDGSNFTLKIRSTKLEDSAMYFCASGWTVAKNIQYFGAGTRLSVL.

The V call is TRBV7-9, the J call TRBJ2-7, with TRBD2 matching over 12 bases. This CDR3 comprises 14 residues. V shed 6 bases, J shed 4 bases, and the junction held 4 bases outside the gene matches. Germline-derived CDR1 and CDR2 are SEHNR and FQNEAQ (reference sequence). The CDR3 DNA sequence: TGTGCCAGCAGACCTAGCGGGGGGGCTTACGAGCAGTACTTC. Encoded protein: CASRPSGGAYEQYF. Full variable domain (remainder filled in from reference TRBV7-9 and TRBJ2-7): DTGVSQNPRHKITKRGQNVTFRCDPISEHNRLYWYRQTLGQGPEFLTYFQNEAQLEKSRLLSDRFSAERPKGSFSTLEIQRTEQGDSAMYLCASRPSGGAYEQYFGPGTRLTVT.

The J gene is TRBJ1-4, the V gene TRBV6-5, with D possibly matching TRBD1 (5 bases). Between the trimmed V and J ends, which lost 2 bases and 4 bases, there was a span of 11 bases. There are 15 residues in the CDR3. From germline, CDR1 is MNHEY and CDR2 SVGAGI. The CDR3 region is CASSYAGTINEKLFF. Written as DNA, the CDR3 is TGTGCCAGCAGTTACGCCGGGACTATTAATGAAAAACTGTTTTTT.

V usage is TRBV21-1 and J usage is TRBJ2-4; the table gives TRBD2 as D, unverified against the DNA. TRBV21-1 is shown as a pseudogene. CDR3 length: 11 amino acids. The CDR3 here is CASPPPSIQYF. The CDR3 DNA is TGTGCCAGCCCCCCGCCGAGCATTCAGTACTTC.

The rearrangement links TRBV11-3 to TRBJ2-1; TRBD2 matches 7 bases. V was pared by 2 bases and J by 8 bases, with 12 bases of the junction left unmatched. The germline gives CDR1 SGHNT, CDR2 YENEEA. CDR3 size: 16 residues. The CDR3: CASSLRAGVGRDEQFF. CDR3 sequence (DNA): TGTGCCAGCAGCTTACGCGCGGGAGTCGGGCGGGATGAGCAGTTCTTC.

This chain links TRBV5-6 with TRBJ1-5, with D perhaps matching TRBD1 (6 bases). CDR1 SGHDT and CDR2 YYEEEE come from the germline V gene. The CDR3 has 15 amino acids. The V end was cut by 0 bases, the J end by 7 bases, with 14 bases between. As DNA, the CDR3 is TGTGCCAGCAGCTTGGGAGGTAGGGGGACCCAGCCCCAGCATTTT. Protein product: CASSLGGRGTQPQHF. Supplemented by reference TRBV5-6 and TRBJ1-5, the full variable domain reads DAGVTQSPTHLIKTRGQQVTLRCSPKSGHDTVSWYQQALGQGPQFIFQYYEEEERQRGNFPDRFSGHQFPNYSSELNVNALLLGDSALYLCASSLGGRGTQPQHFGDGTRLSIL.